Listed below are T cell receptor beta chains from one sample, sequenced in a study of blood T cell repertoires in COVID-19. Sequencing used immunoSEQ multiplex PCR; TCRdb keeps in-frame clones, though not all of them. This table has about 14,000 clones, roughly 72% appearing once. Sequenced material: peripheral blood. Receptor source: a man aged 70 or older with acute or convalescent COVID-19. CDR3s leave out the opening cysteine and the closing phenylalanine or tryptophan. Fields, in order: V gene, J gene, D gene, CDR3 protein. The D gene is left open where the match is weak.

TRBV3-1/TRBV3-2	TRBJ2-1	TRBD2	ASSSSGTYNEQF
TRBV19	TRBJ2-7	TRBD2	ASRLTSGGYEQY
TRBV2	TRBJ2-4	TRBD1	ASFDRGPNIQY
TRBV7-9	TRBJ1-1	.	ASSQEGLEAF
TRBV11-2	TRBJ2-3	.	ASSLAAGRTDTQY
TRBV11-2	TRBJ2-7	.	ASSKGSAGEQY
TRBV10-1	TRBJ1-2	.	ASDGWWRGYGYT
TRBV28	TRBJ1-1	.	ASKKTGNTEAF
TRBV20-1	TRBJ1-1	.	SASDGKRAF
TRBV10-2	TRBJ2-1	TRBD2	ASRLAGEHYNEQF
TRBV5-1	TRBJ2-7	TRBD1	ASSVPGQAAEQY
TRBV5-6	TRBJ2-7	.	ASSFGGSYEQY
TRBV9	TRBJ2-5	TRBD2	ASSVGTSGGQETQY
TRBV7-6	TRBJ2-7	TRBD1	ASSFPGTGEQY
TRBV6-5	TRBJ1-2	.	ASSYMNRARYGYT
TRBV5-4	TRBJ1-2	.	ASSSRGPGNYGYT
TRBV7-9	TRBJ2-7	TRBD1	ASSHPGDRANEQY
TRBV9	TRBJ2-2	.	ASSVEAGKGGELF
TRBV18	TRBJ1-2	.	ASSPSRQDNYGYT
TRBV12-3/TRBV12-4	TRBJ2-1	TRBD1	ASSLGQNNEQF
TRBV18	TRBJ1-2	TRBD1	ASSLGTGGIDGYT
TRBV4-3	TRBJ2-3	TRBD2	ASSQGAGATDTQY
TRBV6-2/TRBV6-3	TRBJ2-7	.	ASSPRVAYEQY
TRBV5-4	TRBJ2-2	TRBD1	ASSSTGLVTGELF
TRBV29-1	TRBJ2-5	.	SVGLDEGRETQY
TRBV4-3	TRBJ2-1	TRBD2	ASSQDEIRLAGDEQF
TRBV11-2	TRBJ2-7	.	ASSLEASSYEQY
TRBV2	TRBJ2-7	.	ASRRKWGRDYEQY
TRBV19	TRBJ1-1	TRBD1	ASSLRTGGENTEAF
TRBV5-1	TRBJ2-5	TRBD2	ASSSSGTSHGPQETQY
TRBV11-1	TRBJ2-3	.	ASSVSGTIFRDTQY
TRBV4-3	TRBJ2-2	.	ASSQGGPNTGELF
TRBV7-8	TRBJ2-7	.	ASSLRSRAYEQY
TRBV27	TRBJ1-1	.	ASSFLAGNEAF
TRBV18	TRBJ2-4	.	ASSPVYVAGSGY
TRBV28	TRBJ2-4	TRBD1	ASSTPGQGLAKNIQY
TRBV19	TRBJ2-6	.	ASSPADRTSSGANVLT
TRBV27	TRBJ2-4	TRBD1	ASGTVGGIQY
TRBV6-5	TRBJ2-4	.	ASSQGIAKNIQY
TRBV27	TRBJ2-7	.	ASSHRDNRYEQY
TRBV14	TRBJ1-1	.	ASSQAGMNTEAF
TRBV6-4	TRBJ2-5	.	ASSDGAGQETQY
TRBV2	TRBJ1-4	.	ASRGGTNEKLF
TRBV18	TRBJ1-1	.	ASSGQTGNTEAF
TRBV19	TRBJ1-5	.	ASNLRFSNQPQH
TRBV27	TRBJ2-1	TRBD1	ASSPGQGWNNEQF
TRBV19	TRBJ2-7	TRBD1	ASAMTGGYEQY
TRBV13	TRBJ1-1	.	ASSPSGGAGFTEAF